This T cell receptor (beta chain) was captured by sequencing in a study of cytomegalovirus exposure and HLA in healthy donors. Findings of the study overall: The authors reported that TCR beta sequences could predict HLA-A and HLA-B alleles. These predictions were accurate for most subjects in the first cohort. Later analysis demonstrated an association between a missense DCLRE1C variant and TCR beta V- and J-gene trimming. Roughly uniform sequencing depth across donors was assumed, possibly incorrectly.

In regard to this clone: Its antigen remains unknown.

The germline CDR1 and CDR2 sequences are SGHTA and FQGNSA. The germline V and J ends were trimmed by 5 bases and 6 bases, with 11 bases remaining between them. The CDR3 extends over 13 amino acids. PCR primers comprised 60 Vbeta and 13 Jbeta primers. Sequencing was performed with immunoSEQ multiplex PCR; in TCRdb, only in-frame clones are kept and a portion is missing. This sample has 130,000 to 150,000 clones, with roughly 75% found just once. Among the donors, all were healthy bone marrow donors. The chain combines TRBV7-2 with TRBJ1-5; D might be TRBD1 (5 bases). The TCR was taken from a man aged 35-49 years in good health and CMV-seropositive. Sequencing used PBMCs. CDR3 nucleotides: TGTGCCAGCAGCGTCTCAGGGTCTCAGCCCCAGCATTTT. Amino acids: CASSVSGSQPQHF.